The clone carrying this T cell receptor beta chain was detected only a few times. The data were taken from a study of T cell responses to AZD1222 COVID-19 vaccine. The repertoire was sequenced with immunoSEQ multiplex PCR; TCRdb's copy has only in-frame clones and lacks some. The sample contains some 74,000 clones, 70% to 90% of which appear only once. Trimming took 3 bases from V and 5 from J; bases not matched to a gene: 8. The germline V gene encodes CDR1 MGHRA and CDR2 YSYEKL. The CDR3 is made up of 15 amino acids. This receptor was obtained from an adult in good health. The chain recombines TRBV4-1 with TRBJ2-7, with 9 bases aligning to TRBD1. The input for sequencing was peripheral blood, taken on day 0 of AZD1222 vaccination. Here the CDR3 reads CASSHLGQGKHEQYF. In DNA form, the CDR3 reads TGCGCCAGCAGCCACTTGGGACAGGGTAAACACGAGCAGTACTTC.